This T cell receptor beta chain was documented in a study of blood T cell repertoires in COVID-19. CDR1 is MNHEY and CDR2 is SVGAGI in the germline V gene. V gave up 2 bases and J gave up 7 bases; unmatched junction bases: 4. The CDR3 is made up of 14 amino acids. Sequencing used immunoSEQ multiplex PCR; TCRdb keeps in-frame clones, though not all of them. The sample contains 97,000 or so clones, roughly 82% of which appear only once. Source material: peripheral blood. The chain uses TRBV6-5 and TRBJ2-2, with 7 bases identical to TRBD1. The sequence was collected from an elderly man with acute or convalescent COVID-19. The CDR3 spells CASSYLTGNGELFF. CDR3 coding DNA: TGTGCCAGCAGTTACCTGACAGGGAACGGGGAGCTGTTTTTT.